A single sample gave rise to the 3 T cell receptor beta chains below, sequenced in a study of T-cell reconstitution after alpha-beta-depleted transplantation in children. The authors prepared the TCRbeta library with unique molecular identifiers. A single record per CDR3 protein comes from TCRdb applying MiXCR to the PCR reads. The profile covers around 960,000 distinct CDR3 sequences, with roughly 29% appearing a single time and around 30% taken by the ten largest. Sequencing used PBMCs, mostly from graft donor cells, obtained 360 days after TCRalphabeta/CD19-depleted stem cell transplant. These receptors were obtained from a boy under two years old who had a stem cell transplant for SCID, so the T cells may come from the graft donor.

This chain links TRBV18 with TRBJ2-7; 9 bases are a match to TRBD1. This CDR3 is 16 amino acids long. Germline trimming cut 3 bases from V and 3 bases from J; bases unmatched to any gene: 9. CDR1 and CDR2 from the germline V gene are KGHSH and LQKENI. The CDR3 here is CASSPQQGAGVYEQYF. As DNA, the CDR3 is TGTGCCAGCTCACCGCAACAGGGGGCGGGGGTCTACGAGCAGTACTTC.

The rearrangement links TRBV14 to TRBJ2-2; D is unresolved. Trimming left V 2 bases short and J 5 bases short, with 12 bases between. Germline values: CDR1 SGHDN, CDR2 FVKESK. CDR3 length: 15 residues. CDR3 DNA sequence: TGTGCCAGCAGCCAAACCCGGGCCGAAACCGGGGAGCTGTTTTTT. This gives the protein CASSQTRAETGELFF.

CDR3 in amino acids: CASSQAPGEETQYF. For the CDR3, the DNA is TGTGCCAGCAGCCAAGCGCCAGGGGAAGAGACCCAGTACTTC. The chain couples TRBV4-2 to TRBJ2-5; the D gene is possibly TRBD1 (6 bases). Trimming shortened V by 1 base and J by 3 bases, and 9 bases separated the two germline ends. This CDR3 has 14 amino acids. The germline CDR1 and CDR2 sequences are LGHNA and YNFKEQ.